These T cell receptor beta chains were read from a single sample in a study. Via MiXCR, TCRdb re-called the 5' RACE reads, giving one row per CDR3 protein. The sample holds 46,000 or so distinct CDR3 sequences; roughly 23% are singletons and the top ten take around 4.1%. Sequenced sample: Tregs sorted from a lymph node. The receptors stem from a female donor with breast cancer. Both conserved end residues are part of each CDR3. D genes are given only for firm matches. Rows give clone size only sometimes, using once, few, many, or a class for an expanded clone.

CDR3 DNA: TGCGCCAGCAGCTTGGGGCAGCCGAACACTGAAGCTTTCTTT
CDR3 protein: CASSLGQPNTEAFF
clone size: many
D gene: .
J gene: TRBJ1-1
V gene: TRBV5-1

CDR3 DNA: TGCAGCGTTGAAGATCCGACTAGCGATACGCAGTATTTT
CDR3 protein: CSVEDPTSDTQYF
clone size: few
D gene: TRBD2
J gene: TRBJ2-3
V gene: TRBV29-1

CDR3 DNA: TGTGCCAGCAGTCTACAGGGATTTAATTCACCCCTCCACTTT
CDR3 protein: CASSLQGFNSPLHF
clone size: few
D gene: .
J gene: TRBJ1-6
V gene: TRBV27

CDR3 DNA: TGTGCCAGCAGTTCCGCGGCGGGGGTTGGAGTGAACACTGAAGCTTTCTTT
CDR3 protein: CASSSAAGVGVNTEAFF
clone size: many
D gene: .
J gene: TRBJ1-1
V gene: TRBV12-3/TRBV12-4

CDR3 DNA: TGCGCCAGCAGCCCCGAGCGGGGTGGTGACGAGCAGTACTTC
CDR3 protein: CASSPERGGDEQYF
clone size: .
D gene: TRBD2
J gene: TRBJ2-7
V gene: TRBV5-1

CDR3 DNA: TGTGCCATCAGTGAGAAGGGGGCGCCGACCGGGGAGCTGTTTTTT
CDR3 protein: CAISEKGAPTGELFF
clone size: .
D gene: TRBD1
J gene: TRBJ2-2
V gene: TRBV10-3

CDR3 DNA: TGTGCCAGCAGCCCAGACCCTCTGCGGGAGCAGATCCAAGAGACCCAGTACTTC
CDR3 protein: CASSPDPLREQIQETQYF
clone size: .
D gene: TRBD2
J gene: TRBJ2-5
V gene: TRBV7-2

CDR3 DNA: TGTGCCAGCAGCCACGTGGGGCTAGATACGCAGTATTTT
CDR3 protein: CASSHVGLDTQYF
clone size: .
D gene: .
J gene: TRBJ2-3
V gene: TRBV7-9

CDR3 DNA: TGTGCCAGCAGTTATCGTGGGCGTGAGGGACCCGAGGCTTTCTTT
CDR3 protein: CASSYRGREGPEAFF
clone size: .
D gene: .
J gene: TRBJ1-1
V gene: TRBV6-5

CDR3 DNA: TGTGCCACCAGCAGAGAGGGAACCCGGGACAGGGGTTCGAGAGCGGGAGACACAGATACGCAGTATTTT
CDR3 protein: CATSREGTRDRGSRAGDTDTQYF
clone size: few
D gene: TRBD1
J gene: TRBJ2-3
V gene: TRBV15

CDR3 DNA: TGTGCCAGCAGTCCCAGTGGGGACACTGAAGCTTTCTTT
CDR3 protein: CASSPSGDTEAFF
clone size: .
D gene: .
J gene: TRBJ1-1
V gene: TRBV12-3/TRBV12-4

CDR3 DNA: TGCGCCAGCAGCTTGGGGACAGGACTCCCTGAAGCTTTCTTT
CDR3 protein: CASSLGTGLPEAFF
clone size: .
D gene: TRBD1
J gene: TRBJ1-1
V gene: TRBV5-1

CDR3 DNA: TGTGCCAGCACCGACAGGGCTTCCTACAATGAGCAGTTCTTC
CDR3 protein: CASTDRASYNEQFF
clone size: few
D gene: TRBD1
J gene: TRBJ2-1
V gene: TRBV2

CDR3 DNA: TGCGCCAGCAGCCTGTGGAGGTTTGGGACAGGGCGCATGAACACTGAAGCTTTCTTT
CDR3 protein: CASSLWRFGTGRMNTEAFF
clone size: many
D gene: TRBD1
J gene: TRBJ1-1
V gene: TRBV5-1

CDR3 DNA: TGTGCCAGCAGCTTGTCTGGCGGGACCGATCAAGAGACCCAGTACTTC
CDR3 protein: CASSLSGGTDQETQYF
clone size: .
D gene: .
J gene: TRBJ2-5
V gene: TRBV5-6

CDR3 DNA: TGTGCCAGCAGCCCTCCCTCTGACAGGAACACTGAAGCTTTCTTT
CDR3 protein: CASSPPSDRNTEAFF
clone size: .
D gene: .
J gene: TRBJ1-1
V gene: TRBV7-2

CDR3 DNA: TGCGCCAGCAGCTTCTGGGGGAGTGGAGAGACCCAGTACTTC
CDR3 protein: CASSFWGSGETQYF
clone size: medium-sized
D gene: .
J gene: TRBJ2-5
V gene: TRBV5-1

CDR3 DNA: TGCGCCAGCAGCTTGGAAACCGGGACAGGGAGCTATGGCTACACCTTC
CDR3 protein: CASSLETGTGSYGYTF
clone size: few
D gene: TRBD1
J gene: TRBJ1-2
V gene: TRBV5-1

CDR3 DNA: TGCGCCAGCAGCCAAGAGAACAGGGGCTTGGGCTACACCTTC
CDR3 protein: CASSQENRGLGYTF
clone size: .
D gene: TRBD1
J gene: TRBJ1-2
V gene: TRBV4-1

CDR3 DNA: TGTGCCAGCAGTACCGGACTAGCGGGAGTATATGAGCAGTTCTTC
CDR3 protein: CASSTGLAGVYEQFF
clone size: many
D gene: TRBD2
J gene: TRBJ2-1
V gene: TRBV12-3/TRBV12-4

CDR3 DNA: TGTGCCAGCAGATGGACAGGGAAGACCCAGTACTTC
CDR3 protein: CASRWTGKTQYF
clone size: many
D gene: TRBD1
J gene: TRBJ2-5
V gene: TRBV7-9

CDR3 DNA: TGTGCCAGCAGGGTTGAGTCCGCCGGGGAGCTGTTTTTT
CDR3 protein: CASRVESAGELFF
clone size: many
D gene: .
J gene: TRBJ2-2
V gene: TRBV6-6

CDR3 DNA: TGTGCCAGCTCACCAACGTCCCAAGCCACGAACACTGAAGCTTTCTTT
CDR3 protein: CASSPTSQATNTEAFF
clone size: many
D gene: .
J gene: TRBJ1-1
V gene: TRBV18

CDR3 DNA: TGTGCCAGCAGCGTAGGGCCCACAGGGAGTTCCTACGAGCAGTACTTC
CDR3 protein: CASSVGPTGSSYEQYF
clone size: .
D gene: .
J gene: TRBJ2-7
V gene: TRBV9

CDR3 DNA: TGTGCCAGCAGCAACCCTGATGGAAAGACTAGCAGCTCCTACAATGAGCAGTTCTTC
CDR3 protein: CASSNPDGKTSSSYNEQFF
clone size: .
D gene: TRBD2
J gene: TRBJ2-1
V gene: TRBV12-3/TRBV12-4

CDR3 DNA: TGCAGTGCTAGGAGATGGGGATCTGTTTTCTATGGCTACACCTTC
CDR3 protein: CSARRWGSVFYGYTF
clone size: .
D gene: .
J gene: TRBJ1-2
V gene: TRBV20-1

CDR3 DNA: TGCAGTGCACGAAGTCCGGACAGGGCCTACGAGCAGTACTTC
CDR3 protein: CSARSPDRAYEQYF
clone size: many
D gene: TRBD1
J gene: TRBJ2-7
V gene: TRBV20-1

CDR3 DNA: TGTGCCAGCAGCTTAAGGGGCCATGGCTACACCTTC
CDR3 protein: CASSLRGHGYTF
clone size: many
D gene: .
J gene: TRBJ1-2
V gene: TRBV7-9

CDR3 DNA: TGTGCCAGCAGTTTAGGAACAAGGATTTCACCCCTCCACTTT
CDR3 protein: CASSLGTRISPLHF
clone size: many
D gene: .
J gene: TRBJ1-6
V gene: TRBV28

CDR3 DNA: TGTGCCAGCAGCCCGGTGGGACACAACACAGATACGCAGTATTTT
CDR3 protein: CASSPVGHNTDTQYF
clone size: many
D gene: .
J gene: TRBJ2-3
V gene: TRBV11-2

CDR3 DNA: TGTGCCAGCAGGGTACTGACAGGGGGCACTGAAGCTTTCTTT
CDR3 protein: CASRVLTGGTEAFF
clone size: few
D gene: TRBD1
J gene: TRBJ1-1
V gene: TRBV12-3/TRBV12-4

CDR3 DNA: TGTGCCAGCAGTCCAGGACTAGCGGGACCTGTGGAGCAGTACTTC
CDR3 protein: CASSPGLAGPVEQYF
clone size: .
D gene: TRBD2
J gene: TRBJ2-7
V gene: TRBV12-3/TRBV12-4

CDR3 DNA: TGCAGTGCTAGAGATCCTTCACGTGAGGGGTACGAGCAGTACTTC
CDR3 protein: CSARDPSREGYEQYF
clone size: medium-sized
D gene: .
J gene: TRBJ2-7
V gene: TRBV20-1

CDR3 DNA: TGTGCCAGCAGCTTCCAGCGAGATACGCAGTATTTT
CDR3 protein: CASSFQRDTQYF
clone size: few
D gene: .
J gene: TRBJ2-3
V gene: TRBV5-4

CDR3 DNA: TGCGCCAGCAGCCAAGACGAGGACAATGAAAAACTGTTTTTT
CDR3 protein: CASSQDEDNEKLFF
clone size: .
D gene: .
J gene: TRBJ1-4
V gene: TRBV4-1

CDR3 DNA: TGTGCCAGCAGCTTATCTCCGGAGAAGTTCTTC
CDR3 protein: CASSLSPEKFF
clone size: few
D gene: .
J gene: TRBJ2-1
V gene: TRBV7-9

CDR3 DNA: TGTGCCAGCAGTCGTTCCGGGACAGGGGTTAATGAAAAACTGTTTTTT
CDR3 protein: CASSRSGTGVNEKLFF
clone size: many
D gene: TRBD1
J gene: TRBJ1-4
V gene: TRBV12-3/TRBV12-4

CDR3 DNA: TGTGCCAGCGGCCTCTACGAGCAGTACTTC
CDR3 protein: CASGLYEQYF
clone size: many
D gene: .
J gene: TRBJ2-7
V gene: TRBV28

CDR3 DNA: TGCGCCAGCAGCCAAGATTTTCCGGGACAGGGATACGAGCAGTACTTC
CDR3 protein: CASSQDFPGQGYEQYF
clone size: few
D gene: TRBD1
J gene: TRBJ2-7
V gene: TRBV4-1

CDR3 DNA: TGTGCCAGCCCACGTGATAGGGGAGGGCGGGAGACCCAGTACTTC
CDR3 protein: CASPRDRGGRETQYF
clone size: few
D gene: TRBD2
J gene: TRBJ2-5
V gene: TRBV2

CDR3 DNA: TGCAGCGTTGGGGGAGGGGCACCCTACGAGCAGTACTTC
CDR3 protein: CSVGGGAPYEQYF
clone size: few
D gene: TRBD2
J gene: TRBJ2-7
V gene: TRBV29-1

CDR3 DNA: TGTGCCTGGATCCCTAGCGGGGAAGCAGATACGCAGTATTTT
CDR3 protein: CAWIPSGEADTQYF
clone size: .
D gene: TRBD2
J gene: TRBJ2-3
V gene: TRBV30

CDR3 DNA: TGTGCCAGCAGCCGAGGGGGAGGGGTACAGCCCCAGCATTTT
CDR3 protein: CASSRGGGVQPQHF
clone size: once
D gene: .
J gene: TRBJ1-5
V gene: TRBV28

CDR3 DNA: TGCGCCAGCAGCTTGGGACTAGCCGGGGAGCTGTTTTTT
CDR3 protein: CASSLGLAGELFF
clone size: many
D gene: .
J gene: TRBJ2-2
V gene: TRBV5-1

CDR3 DNA: TGTGCCAGCAGTGGGGACCTGCCTCGCGAGCAGTACTTC
CDR3 protein: CASSGDLPREQYF
clone size: many
D gene: .
J gene: TRBJ2-7
V gene: TRBV6-1

CDR3 DNA: TGTGCCAGCAGTTTACTGTCCGGGGAGCTGTTTTTT
CDR3 protein: CASSLLSGELFF
clone size: .
D gene: .
J gene: TRBJ2-2
V gene: TRBV28

CDR3 DNA: TGTGCCAGCAGTGCCTCGTGGTGGGGACGCAATCAGCCCCAGCATTTT
CDR3 protein: CASSASWWGRNQPQHF
clone size: .
D gene: .
J gene: TRBJ1-5
V gene: TRBV6-1

CDR3 DNA: TGTGCCAGCAGTACCTTACCGGGGCCTTGGGACGAGCAGTACTTC
CDR3 protein: CASSTLPGPWDEQYF
clone size: many
D gene: .
J gene: TRBJ2-7
V gene: TRBV28

CDR3 DNA: TGTGCCAGCAGCCGGGGAACCGGGACTAGCTTCTACGAGCAGTACTTC
CDR3 protein: CASSRGTGTSFYEQYF
clone size: .
D gene: TRBD2
J gene: TRBJ2-7
V gene: TRBV3-1

CDR3 DNA: TGTGCCAGCAGTCCAGGGCCGGGACAGGGCTACAATGAGCAGTTCTTC
CDR3 protein: CASSPGPGQGYNEQFF
clone size: many
D gene: TRBD1
J gene: TRBJ2-1
V gene: TRBV6-6

CDR3 DNA: TGCGCCAGCAGCTTGGCCGTCTCCCACGGCACTGAAGCTTTCTTT
CDR3 protein: CASSLAVSHGTEAFF
clone size: .
D gene: .
J gene: TRBJ1-1
V gene: TRBV5-1

CDR3 DNA: TGCGCCAGCAGCCGTTCGGGATCTCCCACAGATACGCAGTATTTT
CDR3 protein: CASSRSGSPTDTQYF
clone size: many
D gene: .
J gene: TRBJ2-3
V gene: TRBV5-1

CDR3 DNA: TGCGCCAGCAGCCCAGGGACAGGGGCGGCCAATGAGCAGTTCTTC
CDR3 protein: CASSPGTGAANEQFF
clone size: once
D gene: TRBD1
J gene: TRBJ2-1
V gene: TRBV5-1

CDR3 DNA: TGTGCCAGCAGCCACGACAGGGGATACAATCAGCCCCAGCATTTT
CDR3 protein: CASSHDRGYNQPQHF
clone size: many
D gene: TRBD1
J gene: TRBJ1-5
V gene: TRBV7-9

CDR3 DNA: TGCAGTGCTAGATCCAGGGGGACTGAAGCTTTCTTT
CDR3 protein: CSARSRGTEAFF
clone size: .
D gene: TRBD1
J gene: TRBJ1-1
V gene: TRBV20-1